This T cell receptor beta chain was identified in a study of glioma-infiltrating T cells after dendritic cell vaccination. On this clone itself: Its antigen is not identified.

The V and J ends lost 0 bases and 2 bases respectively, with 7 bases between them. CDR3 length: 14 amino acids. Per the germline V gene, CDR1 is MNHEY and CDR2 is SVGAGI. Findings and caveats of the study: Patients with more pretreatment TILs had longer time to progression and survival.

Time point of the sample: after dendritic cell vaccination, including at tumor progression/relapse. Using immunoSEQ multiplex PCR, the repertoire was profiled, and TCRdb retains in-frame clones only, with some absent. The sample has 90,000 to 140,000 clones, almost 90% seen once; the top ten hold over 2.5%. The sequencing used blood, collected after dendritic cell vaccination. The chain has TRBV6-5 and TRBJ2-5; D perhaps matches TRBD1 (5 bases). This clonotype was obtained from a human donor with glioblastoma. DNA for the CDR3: TGTGCCAGCAGTTACTCCTACAGGCAAGAGACCCAGTACTTC. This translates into CASSYSYRQETQYF.